This TCR beta chain was captured by sequencing in a study of CD8 T cells in Susac syndrome. Study-level points and caveats: As acknowledged by the study, its TCR sequencing and HLA analysis included a relatively small number of individuals.

RNA, at roughly 0.5 to 1 ug, was reverse transcribed with random hexamers. TCRdb used MiXCR to reprocess the immunoSEQ multiplex PCR reads, holding one entry per CDR3 protein. This sample yields approximately 300,000 distinct CDR3 sequences, of which almost 85% are seen a single time; roughly 0.21% belongs to the top ten. TCR beta sequencing covered blood CD8+ and CD4+ T cells. The multiple sclerosis controls were treatment-naive patients affected by stable or active relapsing-remitting disease. Negative magnetic isolation gave CD8+ and CD4+ cells; FACS enriched CD8+ TEMRA. Comment on this clonotype: The antigen is unknown.

This CDR3 contains 11 residues. V was pared by 6 bases and J by 10 bases, with 12 bases between. What was sequenced was CD8+ T cells from PBMCs. The receptor was derived from a human donor with multiple sclerosis. The J gene is TRBJ1-2, the V gene TRBV12-3 or TRBV12-4; D is uncertain. CDR3 protein: CASRNQEAYTF. The CDR3 DNA follows: TGTGCCAGCAGAAATCAGGAAGCCTACACCTTC.